This TCR beta chain emerged from a study of T cells in Graves' hyperthyroidism and ophthalmopathy. Looking at the study overall: Any treatment followed the collection of peripheral blood at initial diagnosis.

The investigators amplified TCR beta CDR3 regions from RNA transcripts. HTBI primers were employed in a first-round RT-PCR of the TCR CDR3. TCRdb reprocessed the multiplex PCR reads with MiXCR, giving one entry per CDR3 protein. The table lists about 590,000 distinct CDR3 sequences, around 14% of them singletons, with around 7.8% in the top ten. A lack of ophthalmopathy progression within 18 months defined stable Graves' hyperthyroidism. Investigators excluded patients with uncontrolled infection, other autoimmune disease, pregnancy or lactation. Orbital computed tomography and thyroid ultrasound, together with serum TRAb and thyroxine and clinical symptoms, were used for diagnoses. This clonotype was recorded a few times. Germline V gene lookup returns CDR1 SGHRS and CDR2 YFSETQ. The CDR3 has 16 residues. Trimming removed 1 base at V and 4 bases at J, with 16 bases between.

The chain employs TRBV5-1 and TRBJ2-3, with D possibly called TRBD1 or TRBD2 (5 bases each). Sequenced: blood. The TCR originated in a woman between 25 and 40 years old with Graves' hyperthyroidism. CDR3 DNA sequence: TGCGCCAGCAGCTTGACGACGGTGGGACCCGCAGATACGCAGTATTTT. This codes for CASSLTTVGPADTQYF.